This is a list of T cell receptor beta chains from one sample in a study of cytomegalovirus exposure and HLA in healthy donors. Data came from immunoSEQ multiplex PCR; TCRdb stores just in-frame clones and leaves some out. The sample has 150,000 to 200,000 clones, around 81% seen once; the top ten hold 2.1%. Input material: PBMCs. The receptors were sampled from a woman between 18 and 29 years old in good health and CMV-seropositive. Each CDR3 is given with its conserved first and last residue. A D gene is named only where the DNA matches it firmly. Clone size is shown for a subset of rows, as once, few, many or a class of expanded clone.

TRBJ1-2 NA TRBD1 TRBV4-1 TGCGCCAGCAGCCAAACCGGGACAGGGGGGAATGGCTACACCTTC CASSQTGTGGNGYTF
TRBJ2-1 NA NA TRBV19 TGTGCCTCCCGTTGGGGGGAATCATACAATGAGCAGTTCTTC CASRWGESYNEQFF
TRBJ2-5 NA NA TRBV27 TGTGCCAGCAGCCCCTGGACACCAAACCAAGAGACCCAGTACTTC CASSPWTPNQETQYF
TRBJ2-3 NA NA TRBV19 TGTGCCAGTAGTCTGGGGCTGGCAGATACGCAGTATTTT CASSLGLADTQYF
TRBJ2-3 NA NA TRBV5-5 TGTGCCAGCAGCTTGGGGACACCTCGCACAGATACGCAGTATTTT CASSLGTPRTDTQYF
TRBJ2-1 NA NA TRBV25-1 TGTGCCAGCAGGTCTATGAACTCCTACAATGAGCAGTTCTTC CASRSMNSYNEQFF
TRBJ2-3 NA NA TRBV30 TGTGCCTCCCGCAGGGGACCCACAGATACGCAGTATTTT CASRRGPTDTQYF
TRBJ1-6 NA NA TRBV14 TGTGCCAGCAGCCAAGCCGGGAGTTTCAATTCACCCCTCCACTTT CASSQAGSFNSPLHF
TRBJ2-3 NA NA TRBV27 TGTGCCAGCAGCCCGAACAGGGAGCCAGATACGCAGTATTTT CASSPNREPDTQYF
TRBJ1-3 NA TRBD1 TRBV6-5 TGTGCCAGCAGTCGTGACAGGGAAACAGGAAACACCATATATTTT CASSRDRETGNTIYF
TRBJ1-1 NA NA TRBV14 TGTGCCAGCAGCCCCCGGGGAGGGAACACTGAAGCTTTCTTT CASSPRGGNTEAFF
TRBJ1-2 once TRBD1 TRBV7-9 TGTGCCAGCAGCTTAGGGGCAGGGGGCGAGGGCTACACCTTC CASSLGAGGEGYTF
TRBJ1-4 NA NA TRBV28 TGTGCCAGCAGTTCTAATGCTGCGGGAGGGGAAAAACTGTTTTTT CASSSNAAGGEKLFF
TRBJ2-3 NA TRBD2 TRBV5-1 TGCGCCAGCAGCGAGCGGGGTAGCGGGGTAGCAGATACGCAGTATTTT CASSERGSGVADTQYF
TRBJ1-1 NA NA TRBV20-1 TGCAGCCGAACAGGGAACACTGAAGCTTTCTTT CSRTGNTEAFF
TRBJ2-2 NA NA TRBV9 TGTGCCAGCAGCCCCGGCCGGACTCGGAACGGGGAGCTGTTTTTT CASSPGRTRNGELFF
TRBJ2-7 once NA TRBV11-2 TGTGCCAGCAGTCGACTAAGCTACGAGCAGTACTTC CASSRLSYEQYF
TRBJ1-2 NA NA TRBV7-9 TGTGCCAGCAGCTTGCCAGGCGGAGGACTTGGCTACACCTTC CASSLPGGGLGYTF
TRBJ2-7 NA NA TRBV27 TGTGCCAGCAGTTTCTTCCAGGGTGACGAGCAGTACTTC CASSFFQGDEQYF
TRBJ2-1 NA NA TRBV5-1 TGCGCCAGCAGCCCGAGCGGGTGGGAGCAGTTCTTC CASSPSGWEQFF
TRBJ1-2 NA TRBD1 TRBV2 TGTGCCAGCAGTGGGGACAGGGGCCTCTATGGCTACACCTTC CASSGDRGLYGYTF
TRBJ2-7 NA TRBD1 TRBV4-1 TGCGCCAGCAGCGATGCCAGGGGGTCTTGGAGTGAGCAGTACTTC CASSDARGSWSEQYF
TRBJ1-5 NA NA TRBV6-1 TGTGCCAGCAGTGAAGGGACAGAGGTTCAGCCCCAGCATTTT CASSEGTEVQPQHF
TRBJ2-1 NA TRBD1 TRBV5-6 TGTGCCAGCAGCTTGGGGACAGGGTTAAACAACAATGAGCAGTTCTTC CASSLGTGLNNNEQFF
TRBJ1-2 NA NA TRBV28 TGTGCCAGCAGTTTAGGTGGGGGGGCCTATGGCTACACCTTC CASSLGGGAYGYTF
TRBJ1-1 NA TRBD1 TRBV19 TGTGCCAGTAGTGTAGCGGGACAGGGGATAAACACTGAAGCTTTCTTT CASSVAGQGINTEAFF
TRBJ1-1 few NA TRBV11-3 TGTGCCAGCAGCTTAGGAGTTTTTGGTTCGGGGAACACTGAAGCTTTCTTT CASSLGVFGSGNTEAFF
TRBJ2-6 NA NA TRBV11-2 TGTGCCAGCAGCTGGGCGACAGCTGGGGCCAACGGCCTGACTTTC CASSWATAGANGLTF
TRBJ1-1 NA TRBD1 TRBV11-3 TGTGCCAGCAGCTTAGACGAAACCGGGACAGGGTTTACTGAAGCTTTCTTT CASSLDETGTGFTEAFF
TRBJ2-2 NA NA TRBV5-1 TGCGCCAGCAGCTTGGTCGGGACTCTGAACACCGGGGAGCTGTTTTTT CASSLVGTLNTGELFF
TRBJ2-3 NA TRBD2 TRBV14 TGTGCCAGCAGCCCTCGTCCAATACTAGCGGGGACAGATACGCAGTATTTT CASSPRPILAGTDTQYF
TRBJ1-3 NA NA TRBV6-7 TGTGCCAGCAGTTATCAGGGGAGCGGAAACACCATATATTTT CASSYQGSGNTIYF
TRBJ1-1 once NA TRBV9 TGTGCCAGCAGCGGGGAGGGGTTGTACACTGAAGCTTTCTTT CASSGEGLYTEAFF
TRBJ2-3 NA TRBD1 TRBV7-3 TGTGCCAGCAGCTTAACAGCGCAGGGGGCCACAGATACGCAGTATTTT CASSLTAQGATDTQYF
TRBJ1-3 NA NA TRBV4-2 TGTGCCAGCAGCCAAGACCGCTCTGGAAACACCATATATTTT CASSQDRSGNTIYF
TRBJ2-7 NA NA TRBV30 TGTGCCTGGAGTACGGACAGAAGATACGAGCAGTACTTC CAWSTDRRYEQYF
TRBJ2-5 few NA TRBV30 TGTGCCAGAGGGGGGGGAGGGGGTGGAAGAGAGACCCAGTACTTC CARGGGGGGRETQYF
TRBJ2-2 few TRBD2 TRBV4-1 TGTGCCAGCAGCCAACTAGCGGGGGACACCGGGGAGCTGTTTTTT CASSQLAGDTGELFF
TRBJ1-6 few NA TRBV19 TGTGCCAGTAGTATACAGGACAGCTATAATTCACCCCTCCACTTT CASSIQDSYNSPLHF
TRBJ2-1 NA TRBD1 TRBV6-1 TGTGCCAGCAGTGCCGGGACAGGAGAAGTAAATGAGCAGTTCTTC CASSAGTGEVNEQFF
TRBJ1-1 NA TRBD1 TRBV5-1 TGCGCCAGCAGCGCGACCATGGGACAGGGGAACACTGAAGCTTTCTTT CASSATMGQGNTEAFF
TRBJ1-3 NA NA TRBV2 TGTGCCAGCAGTGACTCCCACGGGGGGGTAGACACCATATATTTT CASSDSHGGVDTIYF
TRBJ2-3 NA TRBD2 TRBV2 TGTGCCAGCAGTGGCCTAGCGGGGGCCGAAGATACGCAGTATTTT CASSGLAGAEDTQYF
TRBJ1-6 NA NA TRBV6-4 TGTGCCAGCAGTGACGAACTAAACTCACCCCTCCACTTT CASSDELNSPLHF
TRBJ2-1 NA NA TRBV13 TGTGCCAGCAGCTTAGGGGACAGAGAATACAATGAGCAGTTCTTC CASSLGDREYNEQFF
TRBJ1-6 NA NA TRBV4-3 TGCGCCAGCAGCCAAGATTCACAGGCGAATTCACCCCTCCACTTT CASSQDSQANSPLHF
TRBJ2-3 NA NA TRBV6-5 TGTGCCAGCAGTGGCAATGGAGATACGCAGTATTTT CASSGNGDTQYF
TRBJ2-5 NA TRBD2 TRBV29-1 TGCAGCGTTGGGGGGGGAGGAGAGACCCAGTACTTC CSVGGGGETQYF
TRBJ1-2 NA TRBD1 TRBV5-1 TGCGCCAGCAGACAGACAGGGGGCCGTCACTATGGCTACACCTTC CASRQTGGRHYGYTF
TRBJ1-4 once NA TRBV7-9 TGTGCCAGCAGCTATAGCAGGGTCGTAAATGAAAAACTGTTTTTT CASSYSRVVNEKLFF
TRBJ2-7 NA NA TRBV7-6 TGTGCCAGCAGCTTCAACCCCCAGAACGAGCAGTACTTC CASSFNPQNEQYF
TRBJ1-2 NA TRBD1 TRBV6-1 TGTGCCAGCAGTGGCTCGGGACAGGGCGGAACCTATGGCTACACCTTC CASSGSGQGGTYGYTF
TRBJ1-4 NA TRBD1 TRBV6-5 TGTGCCAGCAGTCCGACAGGGGGAGTAGAAAAACTGTTTTTT CASSPTGGVEKLFF
TRBJ1-6 NA NA TRBV27 TGTGCCAGCGGCTATACAGGGAGAGGAGAGACACCCCTCCACTTT CASGYTGRGETPLHF
TRBJ2-5 NA TRBD1 TRBV4-1 TGCGCCAGCAGCCAAGCTCTCGGACAGGGGGCGAAGACCCAGTACTTC CASSQALGQGAKTQYF
TRBJ1-5 NA NA TRBV27 TGTGCCAGCAGTGTTACAGAAGATCAGCCCCAGCATTTT CASSVTEDQPQHF
TRBJ1-6 few NA TRBV11-2 TGTGCCAGCAGCTTGGGGCAGCGGGGTTATTCACCCCTCCACTTT CASSLGQRGYSPLHF
TRBJ2-6 NA NA TRBV6-6 TGTGCCAGCAGTTACTTGAGCTCTGGGGCCAACGTCCTGACTTTC CASSYLSSGANVLTF